These T cell receptor beta chains were read from a single sample in a study of cytomegalovirus exposure and HLA in healthy donors. Measured with immunoSEQ multiplex PCR; TCRdb has only the in-frame clones, and not every one. This table holds around 150,000 clones, approximately 72% found once. What was sequenced was PBMCs. The receptors were gathered from a middle-aged man in good health and CMV-seropositive. Both conserved end residues are part of each CDR3. The D gene is left open where the match is weak. Part of the rows lack a size; the others show once, few, many or a class for expanded clones.

TRBJ2-2,-,TRBV19,TRBD2,TGTGCCAGTAGTGTTTTAGCGGGACTCAACACCGGGGAGCTGTTTTTT,CASSVLAGLNTGELFF
TRBJ1-2,-,TRBV27,TRBD1,TGTGCCAGCAGACCAATGGGACAGACTATCTATGGCTACACCTTC,CASRPMGQTIYGYTF
TRBJ2-5,-,TRBV5-1,TRBD2,TGCGCCAGCGGGGAGGGAAGTCGGTCGGAGACCCAGTACTTC,CASGEGSRSETQYF
TRBJ2-7,-,TRBV9,TRBD1,TGTGCCAGCAGCACCCGACAGGGGGACGAGCAGTACTTC,CASSTRQGDEQYF
TRBJ2-3,-,TRBV5-4,-,TGTGCCAGCAGCTCGGGGGGCGGCCTAGGACCCACATATACGCAGTATTTT,CASSSGGGLGPTYTQYF
TRBJ1-1,few,TRBV4-3,TRBD1,TGCGCCAGCAGCGGGATGACAGGGACGGGAACTGAAGCTTTCTTT,CASSGMTGTGTEAFF
TRBJ2-1,-,TRBV6-6,-,TGTGCCAGCAGCCTCGGCTACAATGAGCAGTTCTTC,CASSLGYNEQFF
TRBJ1-1,-,TRBV6-5,TRBD1,TGTGCCAGCAGTTCCCACAGGGGGGAAGCTTTCTTT,CASSSHRGEAFF
TRBJ1-3,-,TRBV6-6,-,TGTGCCAGCAATGACAGACCTAGCTCTGGAAACACCATATATTTT,CASNDRPSSGNTIYF
TRBJ1-5,-,TRBV2,-,TGTGCCAGCCTTCTCGCGGAGGGTTCCAATCAGCCCCAGCATTTT,CASLLAEGSNQPQHF
TRBJ2-7,-,TRBV4-2,-,TGTGCCAGCAGCCAGGGGGTGGACAGACTCGAGCAGTACTTC,CASSQGVDRLEQYF
TRBJ1-6,-,TRBV19,-,TGTGCCAGTAGTATTACAGGGTCTCATAATTCACCCCTCCACTTT,CASSITGSHNSPLHF
TRBJ2-7,few,TRBV6-1,TRBD1,TGTGCCAGCAGTGAAAGGACAGGGGACCCCCACGAGCAGTACTTC,CASSERTGDPHEQYF
TRBJ1-2,-,TRBV5-8,TRBD1,TGTGCCAGCAGCACCGGACAGGTGAAGACCTATGGCTACACCTTC,CASSTGQVKTYGYTF
TRBJ1-2,-,TRBV6-5,-,TGTGCCAGCAGCCTGGGGGGGGCCTATGGCTACACCTTC,CASSLGGAYGYTF
TRBJ2-1,-,TRBV7-3,-,TGTGCCAGCAGCTTAAGGGGGAGGGGGTATGAGCAGTTCTTC,CASSLRGRGYEQFF
TRBJ1-1,few,TRBV19,-,TGTGCCAGTAGTATTACCAGTGGCACTGAAGCTTTCTTT,CASSITSGTEAFF
TRBJ1-2,-,TRBV19,-,TGTGCCAGTAGTTTACAGGGCTATGGCTACACCTTC,CASSLQGYGYTF
TRBJ2-7,few,TRBV5-6,-,TGTGCCAGCAGCTTTACGGGCAGGGCGGGGGAGCAGTACTTC,CASSFTGRAGEQYF
TRBJ1-2,few,TRBV19,-,TGTGCCAGTAGTATCCCAACAGGACGCCAAACCGCTAACTATGGCTACACCTTC,CASSIPTGRQTANYGYTF
TRBJ2-5,few,TRBV6-6,-,TGTGCCAGCAGACCTATACAGGGCTGGGAGACCCAGTACTTC,CASRPIQGWETQYF
TRBJ2-7,-,TRBV6-5,TRBD2,TGTGCCAGCAGTTACTCACCTAGCGGGGGTTCCTACGAGCAGTACTTC,CASSYSPSGGSYEQYF
TRBJ2-1,-,TRBV7-8,-,TGTGCCAGCAGCCCCCGGACAGCCTACAATGAGCAGTTCTTC,CASSPRTAYNEQFF
TRBJ2-2,-,TRBV6-5,-,TGTGCCAGCGGGACTCAAGCAGGCGGGTTCGGGGAGCTGTTTTTT,CASGTQAGGFGELFF
TRBJ1-2,-,TRBV11-2,-,TGTGCCAGCACCCCCTGGAGGGAGGGTGGCTACACCTTC,CASTPWREGGYTF
TRBJ2-5,few,TRBV5-1,-,TGCGCCAGCAGCTTAGGCGGTACCCAAGAGACCCAGTACTTC,CASSLGGTQETQYF
TRBJ1-1,-,TRBV9,TRBD1,TGTGCCAGCGGAAAACAGGGGAGCACTGAAGCTTTCTTT,CASGKQGSTEAFF
TRBJ2-3,-,TRBV5-6,-,TGTGCCAGCAGCTTGTCAGGTCAGCTCCGCACAGATACGCAGTATTTT,CASSLSGQLRTDTQYF
TRBJ2-7,-,TRBV6-4,-,TGTGCCAGTCTTCCCGAAGGGGGAGTCTACGAGCAGTACTTC,CASLPEGGVYEQYF
TRBJ2-3,-,TRBV4-2,-,TGTGCCAGGAGCCAAGGAATAGCCTCCACAGATACGCAGTATTTT,CARSQGIASTDTQYF
TRBJ1-3,-,TRBV4-3,-,TGCGCCAGCAGCCAAGACGGGCCGCGGGGGCCGCTAAGAGACACCATATATTTT,CASSQDGPRGPLRDTIYF
TRBJ1-2,-,TRBV21-1,-,TGTGCCAGCAGCAAAGAACGCGGGGCCCCTAACTATGGCTACACCTTC,CASSKERGAPNYGYTF
TRBJ1-1,-,TRBV7-9,-,TGTGCCAGCAGCCCCAGGGATGTGAACACTGAAGCTTTCTTT,CASSPRDVNTEAFF
TRBJ1-3,-,TRBV9,TRBD1,TGTGCCAGCAGACGACAGGGTCGAGACACCATATATTTT,CASRRQGRDTIYF
TRBJ1-2,few,TRBV29-1,TRBD1,TGCAGCGTTGAAGCCCAGGGGGCTGGAGGCTACACCTTC,CSVEAQGAGGYTF
TRBJ2-7,-,TRBV9,TRBD1,TGTGCCAGCAGCGTCGGGACAGGGAGCTCCTACGAGCAGTACTTC,CASSVGTGSSYEQYF
TRBJ1-1,-,TRBV5-4,-,TGTGCCAGCAGCGCCAGGGGTATGAACACTGAAGCTTTCTTT,CASSARGMNTEAFF
TRBJ1-5,few,TRBV6-6,-,TGTGCCAGCAGTTACGTACAGGGTAGCAATCAGCCCCAGCATTTT,CASSYVQGSNQPQHF
TRBJ1-6,-,TRBV6-6,TRBD1,TGTGCCAGCAGTACAACAGGGGGGTTTCTTAATTCACCCCTCCACTTT,CASSTTGGFLNSPLHF
TRBJ2-7,-,TRBV14,-,TGTGCCAGCAGCCAAGAGCAGGATCGGTACGAGCAGTACTTC,CASSQEQDRYEQYF
TRBJ1-4,many,TRBV2,-,TGTGCCAGCTCGCCGGGGACAACTAATGAAAAACTGTTTTTT,CASSPGTTNEKLFF
TRBJ2-7,-,TRBV11-2,-,TGTGCCAGCAGCTTAACAGGGCCGGCCTACGAGCAGTACTTC,CASSLTGPAYEQYF
TRBJ1-2,few,TRBV10-2,-,TGCGCCAGCAGTGAGCCCCCCGGGGCTAACTATGGCTACACCTTC,CASSEPPGANYGYTF
TRBJ1-2,-,TRBV11-2,TRBD1,TGTGCCAGCAGTTATAGTCAAAAAGGGACAGCCGGTATCCCCTTC,CASSYSQKGTAGIPF
TRBJ2-3,-,TRBV27,-,TGTGCCAGCAGTTCGTCCGGCAGACTGAGGACAGATACGCAGTATTTT,CASSSSGRLRTDTQYF
TRBJ1-2,-,TRBV4-1,-,TGCGCCAGCAGGAAGACAGGTACTTCTAACTATGGCTACACCTTC,CASRKTGTSNYGYTF
TRBJ2-2,few,TRBV19,-,TGTGCCAGCAAGGGGGTCACGTTGAACACCGGGGAGCTGTTTTTT,CASKGVTLNTGELFF
TRBJ1-5,-,TRBV19,-,TGTGCCAGTAGTATGATGACAGGCAATCAGCCCCAGCATTTT,CASSMMTGNQPQHF